This passage covers 26 T cell receptor beta chains from one sample sequenced in a study of blood T cells in healthy people across ages. The authors ran a second PCR of 7 to 11 cycles using a sample-barcoded 5' primer and a J-beta primer mix. A single record per CDR3 protein comes from TCRdb applying MiXCR to the 5' RACE reads. In the table there are 1.5 million or so distinct CDR3 sequences, 42% of which are singletons. What was sequenced was blood. The source of these receptors is a woman between 18 and 29 years old in good health.

The CDR3 sequence is CASSLEAGQNEQFF. CDR3 sequence (DNA): TGTGCCAGCAGCTTAGAGGCGGGACAAAATGAGCAGTTCTTC. The rearrangement uses TRBV7-9 and TRBJ2-1; D possibly uses TRBD1 or TRBD2 (6 bases each). The ends were cut back, 1 base at V and 7 bases at J, with 11 bases in the middle. The CDR3 is 14 residues long. Germline loops: CDR1 SEHNR, CDR2 FQNEAQ (reference sequence). The full variable domain, its missing parts supplied by reference TRBV7-9 and TRBJ2-1, is DTGVSQNPRHKITKRGQNVTFRCDPISEHNRLYWYRQTLGQGPEFLTYFQNEAQLEKSRLLSDRFSAERPKGSFSTLEIQRTEQGDSAMYLCASSLEAGQNEQFFGPGTRLTVL.

J is TRBJ1-4 and V is TRBV4-1; 7 positions match TRBD1. Looked up from germline, CDR1 is MGHRA and CDR2 is YSYEKL. CDR3 size: 15 residues. V dropped 0 bases and J dropped 5; count of bases not matched to a gene: 3. The CDR3 bases are TGCGCCAGCAGCCAAGACGACAGGGTCAATGAAAAACTGTTTTTT. Its translation: CASSQDDRVNEKLFF.

The gene calls are TRBV12-3 or TRBV12-4 and TRBJ2-7; D may be TRBD2 (6 bases). This CDR3 spans 12 amino acids. V was pared by 8 bases and J by 7 bases, with 15 bases between. Here the CDR3 reads CASGWAGQEQYF. The DNA for the CDR3 is TGTGCCAGCGGATGGGCGGGGCAAGAGCAGTACTTC.

The chain employs TRBV28 and TRBJ1-2; no reliable D call. In germline, CDR1 is MDHEN, CDR2 SYDVKM. Trimming left V 10 bases short and J 2 bases short, with 14 bases between. The CDR3 loop spans 13 amino acids. CDR3: CATSGEANYGYTF. The CDR3 DNA sequence: TGTGCCACCTCCGGGGAGGCCAACTATGGCTACACCTTC.

This clonotype was counted only a few times. V is TRBV10-3 and J is TRBJ2-3; 10 bases align to TRBD1. J lost 6 bases, V lost 2 bases, and 8 bases had no gene match. Germline loops: CDR1 ENHRY, CDR2 SYGVKD. The CDR3 totals 16 residues. In DNA, the CDR3 is TGTGCCATCAGTGAGCCCGGGACAGGGGCCCGGGATACGCAGTATTTT. Translated, it gives CAISEPGTGARDTQYF.

This sequence joins TRBV7-6 and TRBJ2-7; 10 nucleotides line up with TRBD2. Trimming cost V 1 base and J 0 bases; bases outside gene matches: 9. This CDR3 is built from 18 residues. Germline loops: CDR1 SGHVS, CDR2 FNYEAQ. CDR3 in amino acids: CASSLGVSSGSTSYEQYF. CDR3 sequence (DNA): TGTGCCAGCAGCTTAGGTGTATCTAGCGGGAGTACCTCCTACGAGCAGTACTTC.

This rearrangement joins TRBV20-1 to TRBJ2-4; TRBD1 matches 8 bases. The CDR3 has 15 amino acids. J was trimmed by 0 bases and V by 6 bases; bases with no gene match: 7. Germline lookup yields CDR1 DFQATT and CDR2 SNEGSKA (reference sequence). CDR3 DNA sequence: TGCAGTGCAACCCAGGGGGCCGAAGCCAAAAACATTCAGTACTTC. As protein: CSATQGAEAKNIQYF.

The gene calls are TRBV10-1 and TRBJ2-1; D ambiguous. The germline gives CDR1 WNHNN, CDR2 SYGVQD (reference sequence). The CDR3 is made up of 14 amino acids. V lost 3 bases to trimming and J lost 8 bases, with 14 bases between them. In DNA, the CDR3 is TGCGCCAGCAGTGATATAAACTTCGTCCATGAGCAGTTCTTC. Amino acids: CASSDINFVHEQFF.

This clonotype was detected ten times or more. The chain uses TRBV5-1 and TRBJ2-5; D possibly corresponds to TRBD1 (5 bases). The CDR3 is 13 amino acids. Germline V gene sequence: CDR1 SGHRS, CDR2 YFSETQ. V was shortened by 3 bases and J by 5 bases, with 11 bases between the two germline ends. The CDR3 protein is CASSSSPGETQYF. CDR3 in DNA: TGCGCCAGCAGCTCGTCCCCAGGGGAGACCCAGTACTTC.

This clonotype was picked up many times. The chain employs TRBV27 and TRBJ1-2; 7 nucleotides agree with TRBD1. The CDR3 runs 13 residues. The germline CDR1 and CDR2 sequences are MNHEY and SMNVEV (reference sequence). V lost 6 bases to trimming and J lost 6 bases; unmatched junction nucleotides: 7. CDR3 sequence: CASSSRQGDGYTF. CDR3 nucleotides: TGTGCCAGCAGCTCCAGACAGGGAGATGGCTACACCTTC.

This rearrangement joins TRBV6-1 to TRBJ2-1; the match to TRBD2 covers 12 bases. The closer fit of TRBJ2-7 to the DNA end suggests the J call may be wrong. The CDR3 runs to 15 residues. Germline-derived CDR1 and CDR2 are MNHNS and SASEGT. The CDR3 spells CASTAWTSGDNEQYF. CDR3 DNA: TGTGCCAGCACCGCCTGGACTAGCGGGGACAATGAGCAGTACTTC.

The chain joins TRBV12-3 or TRBV12-4 to TRBJ1-2; 8 positions match TRBD1. V was clipped by 3 bases and J by 7 bases; unmatched bases: 7. CDR3 length: 14 amino acids. As DNA, the CDR3 is TGTGCCAGCAGTTTCGGACAGGGTTACAGTGGCTACACCTTC. This translates into CASSFGQGYSGYTF.

The J gene is TRBJ2-5, the V gene TRBV20-1, with 7 bases identical to TRBD2. This CDR3 has 14 amino acids. The germline V gene encodes CDR1 DFQATT and CDR2 SNEGSKA (reference sequence). Trimming at V came to 6 bases and at J to 11 bases, leaving 18 bases not matched to a gene. CDR3 bases: TGCAGTGCCGCAACTAGCGTCGGGTACAATGAGCAGTACTTC. Its translation is CSAATSVGYNEQYF.

The genes are TRBV12-3 or TRBV12-4 and TRBJ1-5, with no clear D. This CDR3 has 14 residues. Trimming removed 5 bases at V and 0 bases at J, with 8 bases between. The CDR3 sequence is CASSDITSNQPQHF. CDR3 DNA: TGTGCCAGCAGTGACATCACTAGCAATCAGCCCCAGCATTTT.

The chain has TRBV11-2 and TRBJ2-1; perhaps TRBD2 as D (5 bases). Germline V lookup: CDR1 SGHAT, CDR2 FQNNGV. V was cut by 4 bases and J by 9 bases, with 19 bases left in between. The length of the CDR3 is 15 residues. The CDR3 nucleotides read TGTGCCAGCAGCTCCTCCTGGACTCCCTCCTTTGAGCAGTTCTTC. Protein product: CASSSSWTPSFEQFF.

The table lists this clonotype with many counts. The gene calls are TRBV6-7 and TRBJ2-7; D is possibly TRBD1 or TRBD2 (6 bases each). TRBV6-7 is an ORF, with its function uncertain. The CDR3 spans 16 residues. V was shortened by 2 bases and J by 5 bases, with 19 bases between the two germline ends. CDR3 protein: CASSYPRGQGVHEQYF. The DNA for the CDR3 is TGTGCCAGCAGTTACCCCCGGGGGCAGGGTGTACACGAGCAGTACTTC.

The chain uses TRBV3-1 and TRBJ2-1; 12 nucleotides align to TRBD2. The CDR3 has 15 amino acids. The germline V gene has CDR1 LGHDT and CDR2 YNNKEL (reference sequence). V dropped 2 bases and J dropped 8; count of bases not matched to a gene: 4. The CDR3 loop is CASSQTSGRSYEQFF. As DNA, the CDR3 is TGTGCCAGCAGCCAAACTAGCGGGAGGTCATATGAGCAGTTCTTC.

The V and J genes are TRBV7-8 and TRBJ2-7; D is ambiguous. TRBJ2-5 explains the end of the DNA better; the J call may be wrong. Germline V gives CDR1 SGHVS, CDR2 FQNEAQ. CDR3 size: 16 residues. The CDR3 reads CASSLESVRQQETQYF. The CDR3 DNA is TGTGCCAGCAGCTTAGAATCGGTGCGGCAACAGGAGACCCAGTACTTC.

The rearrangement uses TRBV27 and TRBJ2-6; D is ambiguous. V lost 6 bases and J 2 bases, leaving 5 bases between the germline ends. The CDR3 contains 13 residues. The V gene's germline CDR1 is MNHEY and CDR2 SMNVEV (reference sequence). In nucleotides, the CDR3 is TGTGCCAGCAGAGAGGCTGGGGCCAACGTCCTGACTTTC. This translates into CASREAGANVLTF.

The CDR3 sequence is CASSYPRVLYGYTF. CDR3 in DNA: TGTGCCAGCAGTTACCCCAGGGTCCTCTATGGCTACACCTTC. The chain combines TRBV28 with TRBJ1-2, with a possible D match to TRBD1 (5 bases). Germline lookup yields CDR1 MDHEN and CDR2 SYDVKM. The CDR3 consists of 14 residues. V lost 4 bases, J lost 4 bases, and 13 bases lay in between.

The chain links TRBV2 to TRBJ1-2; D remains unclear. Per the germline V gene, CDR1 is SNHLY and CDR2 is FYNNEI. This CDR3 is built from 11 residues. The V end was cut by 6 bases, the J end by 8 bases, with 10 bases between. The CDR3 coding sequence is TGTGCCAGCAGAGGACCAAGAGGCTACACCTTC. Protein: CASRGPRGYTF.

V and J are TRBV20-1 and TRBJ2-7; weak D call: TRBD2 (5 bases). Germline CDR1 and CDR2: DFQATT and SNEGSKA (reference sequence). The CDR3 has 12 residues. V was trimmed by 5 bases and J by 3 bases, leaving 11 bases between them. Here the CDR3 DNA reads TGCAGTGCTCTTATCGAGGGCTACGAGCAGTACTTC. This translates into CSALIEGYEQYF.

This sequence joins TRBV6-1 and TRBJ2-7, with a weak D call TRBD2 (5 bases). The CDR3 runs 14 residues. The germline V gene encodes CDR1 MNHNS and CDR2 SASEGT. The ends were cut back, 4 bases at V and 3 bases at J, with 13 bases in the middle. Here the CDR3 DNA reads TGTGCCAGCAGTGGGGAGCGGTGGAACTACGAGCAGTACTTC. Its protein product is CASSGERWNYEQYF.

V gene TRBV3-1 combines with J gene TRBJ2-5, with 7 bases identical to TRBD2. With the DNA end fitting TRBJ2-7 better, the J assignment may be wrong. CDR1 is LGHDT, CDR2 YNNKEL, per germline (reference sequence). The CDR3 runs 16 residues. CDR3 in amino acids: CASSQVASGQTYEQYF. The CDR3 nucleotides are TGTGCCAGCAGCCAAGTTGCTAGCGGACAAACCTACGAGCAGTACTTC.

This clonotype showed up just a few times. J is TRBJ2-1 and V is TRBV5-1, with 13 bases fitting TRBD2. Germline V lookup: CDR1 SGHRS, CDR2 YFSETQ. CDR3 size: 16 residues. V shed 4 bases, J shed 2 bases, and the junction held 3 bases outside the gene matches. The CDR3 region is CASSPLAGGAYNEQFF. In DNA, the CDR3 is TGCGCCAGCAGCCCACTAGCGGGGGGGGCCTACAATGAGCAGTTCTTC.

V usage is TRBV9 and J usage is TRBJ2-5; 8 positions match TRBD2. The CDR3 loop spans 16 amino acids. V lost 0 bases to trimming and J lost 0 bases; unmatched junction nucleotides: 4. Germline V gene lookup returns CDR1 SGDLS and CDR2 YYNGEE. CDR3 residues: CASSVGAGEYQETQYF. The CDR3 bases are TGTGCCAGCAGCGTAGGAGCGGGGGAGTACCAAGAGACCCAGTACTTC.